This TCR beta chain derives from a study of identical twins. Broader study findings: Researchers reported excess low generation probability among twin-shared out-of-frame alpha sequences.

As regards this clonotype: Its antigen is not known.

Germline V gene data show CDR1 as MNHNS and CDR2 as SASEGT. Trimming shortened V by 0 bases and J by 5 bases, and 7 bases separated the two germline ends. The CDR3 loop spans 14 amino acids. One entry per CDR3 protein, called by TCRdb with MiXCR from the 5' RACE reads. The table lists 1.5 million to 2 million distinct CDR3 sequences, 25% to 35% of them singletons. The sequencing input was cord blood. The source is a newborn girl in good health. J is TRBJ2-2 and V is TRBV6-1; D uncertain. In DNA form, the CDR3 reads TGTGCCAGCAGTGAAGCTTGGGGAACCGGGGAGCTGTTTTTT. Protein sequence: CASSEAWGTGELFF.